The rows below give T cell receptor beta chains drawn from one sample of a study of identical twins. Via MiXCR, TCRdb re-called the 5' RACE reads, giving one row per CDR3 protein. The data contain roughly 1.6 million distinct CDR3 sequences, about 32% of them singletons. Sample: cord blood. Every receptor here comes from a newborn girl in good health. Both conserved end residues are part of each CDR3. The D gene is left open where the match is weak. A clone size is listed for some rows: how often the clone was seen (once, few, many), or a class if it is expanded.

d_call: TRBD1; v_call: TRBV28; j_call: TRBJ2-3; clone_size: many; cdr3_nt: TGTGCCAGCAGTCGGGACAGGTTCACAGATACGCAGTATTTT; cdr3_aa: CASSRDRFTDTQYF
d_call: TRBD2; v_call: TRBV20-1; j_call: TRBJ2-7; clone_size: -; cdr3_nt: TGCAGTGCTAACTCGTGGACTAGCGGGAGGGCCAACGAGCAGTACTTC; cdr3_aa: CSANSWTSGRANEQYF
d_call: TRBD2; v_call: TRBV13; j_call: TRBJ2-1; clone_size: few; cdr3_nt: TGTGCCAGCAGCTTTAGCGGGAGTTTTAAGAATGAGCAGTTCTTC; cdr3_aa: CASSFSGSFKNEQFF
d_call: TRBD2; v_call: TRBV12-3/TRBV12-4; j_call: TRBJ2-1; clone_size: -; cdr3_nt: TGTGCCAGCAGTTTAGTCGGTCGGGGGACTAGCGGGATAAATGAGCAGTTCTTC; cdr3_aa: CASSLVGRGTSGINEQFF
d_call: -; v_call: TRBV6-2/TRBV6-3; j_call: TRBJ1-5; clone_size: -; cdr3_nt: TGTGCCAGCAGTGGGCCCCCCAGGGTGGGCAATCAGCCCCAGCATTTT; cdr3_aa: CASSGPPRVGNQPQHF
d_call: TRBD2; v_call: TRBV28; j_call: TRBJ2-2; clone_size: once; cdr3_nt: TGTGCCAGCAGAAGTTTGACTAGCGGGAGGGCCCCCGGGGAGCTGTTTTTT; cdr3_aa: CASRSLTSGRAPGELFF
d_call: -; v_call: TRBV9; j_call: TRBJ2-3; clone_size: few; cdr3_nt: TGTGCCAGCAGCGTAGGCCTAGTCAGCGATACGCAGTATTTT; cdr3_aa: CASSVGLVSDTQYF
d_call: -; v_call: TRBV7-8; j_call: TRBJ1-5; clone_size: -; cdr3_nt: TGTGCCAGCAGCCCCCGGTGGGTCGGGAGGGATAGCAATCAGCCCCAGCATTTT; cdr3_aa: CASSPRWVGRDSNQPQHF
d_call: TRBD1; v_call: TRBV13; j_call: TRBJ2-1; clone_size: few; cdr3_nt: TGTGCCAGCAGCTCGGACAGGGGGGCCTACAATGAGCAGTTCTTC; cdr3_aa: CASSSDRGAYNEQFF
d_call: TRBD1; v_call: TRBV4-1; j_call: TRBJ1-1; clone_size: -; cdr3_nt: TGCGCCAGCAGCCCCCCGGGACAGTTGGAATACGGAGCTTTCTTT; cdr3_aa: CASSPPGQLEYGAFF
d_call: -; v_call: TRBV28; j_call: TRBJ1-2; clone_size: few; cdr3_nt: TGTGCCAGCAGTTCCCAGGGAAGCTACACCTTC; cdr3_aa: CASSSQGSYTF
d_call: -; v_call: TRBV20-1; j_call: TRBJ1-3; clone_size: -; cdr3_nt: TGCAGTGCTATCCGGATTGGGGGAAACACCATATATTTT; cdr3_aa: CSAIRIGGNTIYF
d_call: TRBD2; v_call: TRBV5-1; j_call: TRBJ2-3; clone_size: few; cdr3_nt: TGCGCCAGCAGCCCAAGCGGGAGGGACACAGATACGCAGTATTTT; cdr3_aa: CASSPSGRDTDTQYF
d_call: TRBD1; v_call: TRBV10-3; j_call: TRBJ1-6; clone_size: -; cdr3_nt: TGTGCCATCAGACGGGGCCCGGGACAGGGGGCTTCCTATAATTCACCCCTCCACTTT; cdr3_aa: CAIRRGPGQGASYNSPLHF
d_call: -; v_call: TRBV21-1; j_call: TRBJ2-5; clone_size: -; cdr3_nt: TGTGCCAGCAGCGCTGGGGGACAGAAGGATTTTAGAGGGACCCAGTACTTC; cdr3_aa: CASSAGGQKDFRGTQYF
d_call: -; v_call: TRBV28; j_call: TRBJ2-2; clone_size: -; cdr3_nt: TGTGCCAGCAGTTTTCCGGGGGTCGGGGAGCTGTTTTTT; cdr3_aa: CASSFPGVGELFF
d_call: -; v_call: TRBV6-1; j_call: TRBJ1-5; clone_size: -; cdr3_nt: TGTGCCAGCAGTGAATTTAGGGGGGGCAGCCAGCCCCAGCATTTT; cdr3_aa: CASSEFRGGSQPQHF
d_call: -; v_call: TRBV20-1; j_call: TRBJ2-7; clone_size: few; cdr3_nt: TGCAGTGCTCTCAATGGCGAGCAGTACTTC; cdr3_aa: CSALNGEQYF
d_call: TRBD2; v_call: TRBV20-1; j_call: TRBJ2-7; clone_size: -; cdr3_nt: TGCAGTGCTAGATTCCTCGGACTAGCGGGATACGAGCAGTACTTC; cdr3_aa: CSARFLGLAGYEQYF
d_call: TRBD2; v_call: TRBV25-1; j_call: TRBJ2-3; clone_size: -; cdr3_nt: TGTGCCAGCAGTGAATATACGGGGGGGCCCAGCACAGATACGCAGTATTTT; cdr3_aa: CASSEYTGGPSTDTQYF
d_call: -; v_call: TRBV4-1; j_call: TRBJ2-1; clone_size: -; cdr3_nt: TGCGCCAGCAGCCACAGGGAAATGTCCTACAATGAGCAGTTCTTC; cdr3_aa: CASSHREMSYNEQFF
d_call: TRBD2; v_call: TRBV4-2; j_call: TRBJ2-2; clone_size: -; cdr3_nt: TGTGCCAGCAGCCAAGAAGAGAGCGGGGGCGGTACCGGGGAGCTGTTTTTT; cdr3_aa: CASSQEESGGGTGELFF
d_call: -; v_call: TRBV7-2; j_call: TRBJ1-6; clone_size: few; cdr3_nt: TGTGCCAGCAGCCCGTTTCGAGCGCGTTCACCCCTCCACTTT; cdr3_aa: CASSPFRARSPLHF
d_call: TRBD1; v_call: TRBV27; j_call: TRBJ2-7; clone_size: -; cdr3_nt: TGTGCCAGCAGTTTATTTGGGACAGGGGTCTACGAGCAGTACTTC; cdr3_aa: CASSLFGTGVYEQYF
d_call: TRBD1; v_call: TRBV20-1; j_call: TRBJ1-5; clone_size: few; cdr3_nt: TGCAGTGCTAGCTCCGGGACAGGGGTTCCCTTTAATCAGCCCCAGCATTTT; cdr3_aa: CSASSGTGVPFNQPQHF
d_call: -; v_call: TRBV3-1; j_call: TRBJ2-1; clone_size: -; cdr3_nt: TGTGCCAGCAGCCAACGCAGGGGAAAGGTCAATGAGCAGTTCTTC; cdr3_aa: CASSQRRGKVNEQFF
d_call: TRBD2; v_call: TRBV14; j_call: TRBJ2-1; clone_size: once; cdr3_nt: TGTGCCAGCAGCCAAGATGGGACAGCCGGACTAGCGGGGTACAATGAGCAGTTCTTC; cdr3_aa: CASSQDGTAGLAGYNEQFF
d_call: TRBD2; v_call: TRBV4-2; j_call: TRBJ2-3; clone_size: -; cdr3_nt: TGTGCCAGCAGCCTCCGGACTAGCGGGGACACAGATACGCAGTATTTT; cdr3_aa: CASSLRTSGDTDTQYF
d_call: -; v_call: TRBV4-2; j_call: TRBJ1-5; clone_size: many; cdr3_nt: TGTGCCAGCAGCCAAGCCAGCAATCAGCCCCAGCATTTT; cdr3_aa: CASSQASNQPQHF
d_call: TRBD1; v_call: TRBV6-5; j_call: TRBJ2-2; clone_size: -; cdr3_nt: TGTGCCAGCAGTTACGACAGGGTCGGCACCGGGGAGCTGTTTTTT; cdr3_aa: CASSYDRVGTGELFF
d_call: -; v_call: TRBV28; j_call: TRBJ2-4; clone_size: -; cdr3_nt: TGTGCCAGCAGTACTGCGGGGCGGGTTCAGTACTTC; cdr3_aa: CASSTAGRVQYF
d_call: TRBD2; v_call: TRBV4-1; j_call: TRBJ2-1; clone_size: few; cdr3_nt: TGCGCCAGCAGCCAGGGACTAGCGCTCTACAATGAGCAGTTCTTC; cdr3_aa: CASSQGLALYNEQFF
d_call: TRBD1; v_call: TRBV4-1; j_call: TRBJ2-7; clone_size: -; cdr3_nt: TGCGCCAGCAGCCGCTTACCGTGGGACAGGGTGTACAATGAGCAGTACTTC; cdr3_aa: CASSRLPWDRVYNEQYF
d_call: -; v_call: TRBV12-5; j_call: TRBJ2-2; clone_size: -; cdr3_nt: TGTGCTAGTGGTTCCGGGAATGGGACCGGGGAGCTGTTTTTT; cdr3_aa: CASGSGNGTGELFF
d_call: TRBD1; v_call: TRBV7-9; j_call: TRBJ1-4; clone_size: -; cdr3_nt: TGTGCCAGCAGCCGGGACAGGGGACCTGAAAAACTGTTTTTT; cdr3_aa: CASSRDRGPEKLFF
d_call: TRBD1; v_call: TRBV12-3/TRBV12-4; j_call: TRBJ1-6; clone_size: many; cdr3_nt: TGTGCCAGCAGTTTAGGGACAGGGTCCTATAATTCACCCCTCCACTTT; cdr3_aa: CASSLGTGSYNSPLHF
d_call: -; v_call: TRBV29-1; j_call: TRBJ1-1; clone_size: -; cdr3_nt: TGCAGCGTTGACTTAATGGGGGGCCTGAACACTGAAGCTTTCTTT; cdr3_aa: CSVDLMGGLNTEAFF
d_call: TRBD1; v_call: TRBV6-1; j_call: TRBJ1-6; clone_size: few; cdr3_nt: TGTGCCAGCAGCTCCGGGACAGGGGGCTCAGGCTATAATTCACCCCTCCACTTT; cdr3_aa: CASSSGTGGSGYNSPLHF
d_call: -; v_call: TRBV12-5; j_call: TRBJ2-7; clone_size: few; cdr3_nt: TGTGCTAGTGCAGGACAGCCCTCCTACGAGCAGTACTTC; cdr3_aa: CASAGQPSYEQYF
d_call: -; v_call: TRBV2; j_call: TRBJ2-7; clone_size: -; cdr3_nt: TGTGCCAGCAGTCGAACCCGGTTCATGGACTACAATGAGCAGTACTTC; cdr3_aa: CASSRTRFMDYNEQYF
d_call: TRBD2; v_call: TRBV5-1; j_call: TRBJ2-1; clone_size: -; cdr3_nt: TGCGCCAGCAGCGCAACTAGCGGGAGTCCCAATGAGCAGTTCTTC; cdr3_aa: CASSATSGSPNEQFF
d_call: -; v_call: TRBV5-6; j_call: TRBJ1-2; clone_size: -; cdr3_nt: TGTGCCAGCAGCTCGACAGACCGCTATGGCTACACCTTC; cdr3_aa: CASSSTDRYGYTF
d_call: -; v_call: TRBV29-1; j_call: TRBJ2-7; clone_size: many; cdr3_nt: TGCAGCGTTGAAGATCTTGGGGAGAACTACGAGCAGTACTTC; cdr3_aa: CSVEDLGENYEQYF
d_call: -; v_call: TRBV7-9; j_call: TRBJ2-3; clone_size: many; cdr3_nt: TGTGCCAGCAGGACAAGGGACTCCTCAGATACGCAGTATTTT; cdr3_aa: CASRTRDSSDTQYF
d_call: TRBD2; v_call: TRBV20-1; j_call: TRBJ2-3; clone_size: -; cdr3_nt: TGCAGTGCCGACCTCGGGGAGGGCCCAGATACGCAGTATTTT; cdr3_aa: CSADLGEGPDTQYF
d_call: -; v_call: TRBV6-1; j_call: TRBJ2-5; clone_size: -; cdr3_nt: TGTGCCAGCTCGCGAATTTCGGGAGAGACCCAGTACTTC; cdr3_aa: CASSRISGETQYF
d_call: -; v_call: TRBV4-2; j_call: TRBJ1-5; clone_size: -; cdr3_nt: TGTGCCAGCAGCCAAGATCCGAGGAATCAGCCCCAGCATTTT; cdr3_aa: CASSQDPRNQPQHF
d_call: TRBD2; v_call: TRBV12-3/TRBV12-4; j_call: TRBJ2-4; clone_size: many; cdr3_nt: TGTGCCAGCAGTTTTTTAGTAGCGGGAGGGCCGGACATTCAGTACTTC; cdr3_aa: CASSFLVAGGPDIQYF
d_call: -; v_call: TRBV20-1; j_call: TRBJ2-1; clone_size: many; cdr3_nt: TGCAGTGCTAGAGAGACCGATACTAACAATGAGCAGTTCTTC; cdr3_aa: CSARETDTNNEQFF
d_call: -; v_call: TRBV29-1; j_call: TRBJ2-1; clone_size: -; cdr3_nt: TGCAGCGTTGAAGACCGGCGGGCCCCGAGGTACAATGAGCAGTTCTTC; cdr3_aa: CSVEDRRAPRYNEQFF
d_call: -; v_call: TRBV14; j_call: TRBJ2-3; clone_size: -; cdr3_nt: TGTGCCAGCAGTCCTAAGGGGGGGCTTTACACAGATACGCAGTATTTT; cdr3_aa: CASSPKGGLYTDTQYF
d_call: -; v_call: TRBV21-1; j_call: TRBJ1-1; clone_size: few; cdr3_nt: TGTGCCAGCAGCAAAGGCCCCGGGACAGTCCAGAACACTGAAGCTTTCTTT; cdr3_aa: CASSKGPGTVQNTEAFF
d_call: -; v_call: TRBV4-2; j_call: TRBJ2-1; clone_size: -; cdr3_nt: TGTGCCAGCAGCCAAGTTCGGGCTACACCTGAGCAGTTCTTC; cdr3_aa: CASSQVRATPEQFF